The entry that follows covers one T cell receptor beta chain sequence. The antigen is unknown. This entry belongs to a study of T cell repertoires in cytomegalovirus infection. A single record per CDR3 protein comes from TCRdb applying MiXCR to the reads. Seen here are a few hundred thousand distinct CDR3 sequences, around 13% observed once, and the top ten hold about 8.7%. The CDR3 has 11 amino acids. The V and J ends lost 3 bases and 2 bases respectively, with 0 bases between them. Germline V lookup: CDR1 LNHDA, CDR2 SQIVND (reference sequence). Broader study findings: The cumulative frequency of public TCR beta families distinguished individuals who carried CMV together with the relevant HLA. The ex vivo response was dominated by HLA-C-restricted CMV-specific TCR beta clonotypes.

The sequence was collected from a human donor in good health (CMV status not recorded). Some clones in this sample may be carry-over from other donors' samples. Sequenced material: PBMCs. The rearrangement uses TRBV19 and TRBJ2-3, with no clear D. The CDR3 DNA reads as TGTGCCAGTAGTATCACAGATACGCAGTATTTT. Translation: CASSITDTQYF.